The rows below give T cell receptor beta chains drawn from one sample of a study of shared clonotypes between healthy human individuals. Profiled with immunoSEQ multiplex PCR; TCRdb holds only in-frame clones, not every one. The repertoire has over 2 million clones, roughly 90% of them found once; the top ten carry approximately 0.41%. Sequenced sample: naive CD4+ T cells from PBMCs. All receptors come from a man between 18 and 35 years old in good health. Some clones in this sample may be carry-over from other donors' samples. The CDR3 runs from the conserved cysteine through the conserved F or W. A D gene is named only where the DNA matches it firmly. Clone sizes are given selectively: once, few, many, or a class where the clone is expanded.

-	TRBV9	TRBD2	TRBJ2-2	CASSPTGGRAPGELFF	TGTGCCAGCAGCCCTACGGGCGGGAGGGCTCCCGGGGAGCTGTTTTTT
once	TRBV7-9	-	TRBJ1-2	CASSLYPGGYGYTF	TGTGCCAGCAGCTTGTACCCGGGAGGCTATGGCTACACCTTC
-	TRBV15	-	TRBJ2-1	CATTRLGQAYNEQFF	TGTGCCACCACAAGACTAGGCCAAGCCTACAATGAGCAGTTCTTC
-	TRBV5-5	-	TRBJ2-7	CASSLRLPSYEQYF	TGTGCCAGCAGCCTCAGGTTACCCTCCTACGAGCAGTACTTC
-	TRBV15	TRBD2	TRBJ2-7	CATHDAGDYPPDQQYF	TGTGCCACCCACGATGCGGGGGACTACCCCCCTGACCAGCAGTACTTC
-	TRBV7-7	TRBD1	TRBJ2-5	CASSLGKQGRETQYF	TGTGCCAGCAGCTTAGGGAAACAGGGGAGAGAGACCCAGTACTTC
-	TRBV28	TRBD2	TRBJ2-1	CASSLRTPGGTSGGYNEQFF	TGTGCCAGCAGTTTACGGACCCCGGGGGGGACTAGCGGGGGTTACAATGAGCAGTTCTTC
-	TRBV7-2	-	TRBJ2-7	CASSPPGPARGEQYF	TGTGCCAGCAGCCCCCCGGGGCCTGCGAGGGGCGAGCAGTACTTC
-	TRBV29-1	TRBD2	TRBJ2-5	CSVVGGRVETQYF	TGCAGCGTTGTTGGCGGGAGAGTGGAGACCCAGTACTTC
-	TRBV2	-	TRBJ1-4	CASSEGRGGEKLFF	TGTGCCAGCAGTGAAGGCAGGGGAGGGGAAAAACTGTTTTTT
once	TRBV4-2	-	TRBJ1-5	CASSQGSGRPQHF	TGTGCCAGCAGCCAAGGATCAGGACGGCCCCAGCATTTT
-	TRBV4-2	-	TRBJ2-1	CASSPGGLDSYNEQFF	TGTGCCAGCAGCCCCGGCGGCCTCGACTCCTACAATGAGCAGTTCTTC
-	TRBV15	TRBD2	TRBJ2-7	CATSRGRLAGEQYF	TGTGCCACCAGCAGAGGGAGACTAGCCGGCGAGCAGTACTTC
-	TRBV6-5	-	TRBJ2-1	CASSYPDADNEQFF	TGTGCCAGCAGTTATCCCGATGCCGACAATGAGCAGTTCTTC
-	TRBV7-2	-	TRBJ2-2	CASSPHRETGELFF	TGTGCCAGCAGCCCTCACAGGGAAACCGGGGAGCTGTTTTTT
-	TRBV19	-	TRBJ2-7	CASSTTPPLEQYF	TGTGCCAGTAGTACAACCCCGCCTTTAGAGCAGTACTTC
-	TRBV7-9	-	TRBJ2-2	CASSSWPSLTPTGELFF	TGTGCCAGCAGCTCCTGGCCGTCCCTAACACCCACCGGGGAGCTGTTTTTT
-	TRBV19	TRBD2	TRBJ2-2	CASTTSGKLNTGELFF	TGTGCCAGTACCACTAGCGGGAAACTGAACACCGGGGAGCTGTTTTTT
-	TRBV15	-	TRBJ1-1	CATSQGQTKTEAFF	TGTGCCACCAGTCAAGGACAGACTAAAACTGAAGCTTTCTTT
-	TRBV27	-	TRBJ2-7	CASCKSTPGLREQYF	TGTGCCAGCTGCAAATCGACCCCGGGACTTCGCGAGCAGTACTTC
-	TRBV9	-	TRBJ2-1	CASSVRNNEQFF	TGTGCCAGCAGCGTACGAAACAATGAGCAGTTCTTC
-	TRBV20-1	-	TRBJ1-2	CSAPGVYGYTF	TGCAGTGCCCCAGGGGTCTATGGCTACACCTTC
-	TRBV5-1	-	TRBJ2-7	CASSLDPGDWSSYEQYF	TGCGCCAGCAGCTTGGATCCCGGGGACTGGAGCTCCTACGAGCAGTACTTC
-	TRBV29-1	-	TRBJ2-1	CSVDRRTTGYNEQFF	TGCAGCGTTGATCGTAGGACCACCGGATACAATGAGCAGTTCTTC
-	TRBV28	-	TRBJ2-7	CASRKEAQPSYEQYF	TGTGCCAGCAGGAAGGAGGCCCAACCCTCCTACGAGCAGTACTTC
-	TRBV5-1	-	TRBJ1-1	CASIVGPGDGEAFF	TGCGCCAGCATTGTGGGTCCGGGAGACGGTGAAGCTTTCTTT
-	TRBV2	TRBD2	TRBJ2-5	CAKTGTSGSGMETQYF	TGTGCCAAGACCGGGACTAGCGGGAGTGGCATGGAGACCCAGTACTTC
-	TRBV20-1	-	TRBJ2-7	CSASSMGQYF	TGCAGTGCTTCTAGCATGGGACAGTACTTC
-	TRBV28	-	TRBJ2-7	CASSPPGDEQYF	TGTGCCAGCAGCCCGCCGGGGGACGAGCAGTACTTC
-	TRBV2	-	TRBJ1-1	CASSASRGTEAFF	TGTGCCAGCAGCGCCTCACGCGGCACTGAAGCTTTCTTT
-	TRBV5-4	TRBD2	TRBJ2-3	CASSSGLAGGLGDTQYF	TGTGCCAGCAGCTCCGGACTAGCGGGAGGGCTTGGAGATACGCAGTATTTT
-	TRBV5-1	-	TRBJ1-4	CASSASINEKLFF	TGCGCCAGCTCGGCTTCGATTAATGAAAAACTGTTTTTT
-	TRBV5-1	-	TRBJ2-3	CASSLAPLRDGTDTQYF	TGCGCCAGCAGCTTGGCTCCCTTGCGGGATGGGACAGATACGCAGTATTTT
once	TRBV19	-	TRBJ2-7	CASRGSQGSFYEQYF	TGTGCCTCGCGCGGAAGCCAGGGGAGTTTCTACGAGCAGTACTTC
-	TRBV11-2	-	TRBJ2-3	CASSPGVIEGLYF	TGTGCCAGCAGCCCCGGGGTAATCGAGGGGCTTTATTTT
-	TRBV19	-	TRBJ1-1	CASRGGNTEAFF	TGTGCCAGTAGAGGCGGGAACACTGAAGCTTTCTTT
-	TRBV19	-	TRBJ2-2	CASSRKAPTGSGELFF	TGTGCCAGTAGTAGAAAGGCCCCTACGGGGTCCGGGGAGCTGTTTTTT
once	TRBV7-9	-	TRBJ2-2	CASSRSGTAGELFF	TGTGCCAGCAGCCGTAGCGGGACAGCCGGGGAGCTGTTTTTT
-	TRBV19	-	TRBJ1-2	CASSIALQGSSYGYTF	TGTGCCAGTAGTATAGCCCTACAGGGATCGAGTTATGGCTACACCTTC
-	TRBV29-1	TRBD1	TRBJ2-7	CSIQKTGNDEQYF	TGCAGCATCCAAAAGACAGGGAATGACGAGCAGTACTTC
-	TRBV7-2	TRBD1	TRBJ2-7	CASSLGGRGRNEQYF	TGTGCCAGCAGCTTAGGGGGCAGGGGGCGAAATGAGCAGTACTTC
-	TRBV6-6	TRBD2	TRBJ2-3	CASWASGPDTQYF	TGTGCCAGCTGGGCTAGCGGGCCAGATACGCAGTATTTT
-	TRBV5-1	-	TRBJ2-1	CASSFRNNEQFF	TGCGCCAGCAGCTTTAGAAACAATGAGCAGTTCTTC
-	TRBV5-6	TRBD1	TRBJ1-1	CASSLPPGGGPEAFF	TGTGCCAGCAGCTTGCCTCCCGGAGGGGGCCCTGAAGCTTTCTTT